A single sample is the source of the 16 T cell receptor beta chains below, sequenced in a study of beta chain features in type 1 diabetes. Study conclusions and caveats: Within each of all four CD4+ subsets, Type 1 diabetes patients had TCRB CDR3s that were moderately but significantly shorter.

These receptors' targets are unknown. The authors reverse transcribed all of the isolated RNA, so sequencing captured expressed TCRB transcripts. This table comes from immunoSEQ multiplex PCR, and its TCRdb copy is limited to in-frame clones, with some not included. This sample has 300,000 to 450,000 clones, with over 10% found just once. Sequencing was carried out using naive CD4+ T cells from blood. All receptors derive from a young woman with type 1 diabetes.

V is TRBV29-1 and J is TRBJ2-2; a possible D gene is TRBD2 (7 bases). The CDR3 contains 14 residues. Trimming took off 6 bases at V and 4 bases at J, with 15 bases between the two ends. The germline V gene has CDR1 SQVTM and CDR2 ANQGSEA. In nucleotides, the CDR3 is TGCAGCGTATCGGGGGGCGTCTCCACCGGGGAGCTGTTTTTT. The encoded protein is CSVSGGVSTGELFF.

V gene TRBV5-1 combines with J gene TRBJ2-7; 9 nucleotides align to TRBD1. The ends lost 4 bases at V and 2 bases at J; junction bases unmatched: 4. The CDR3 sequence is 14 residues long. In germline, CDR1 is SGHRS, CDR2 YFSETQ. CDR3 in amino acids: CASSHGQGTYEQYF. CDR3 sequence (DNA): TGCGCCAGCAGCCACGGACAGGGGACCTACGAGCAGTACTTC. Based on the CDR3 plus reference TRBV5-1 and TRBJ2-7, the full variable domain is KAGVTQTPRYLIKTRGQQVTLSCSPISGHRSVSWYQQTPGQGLQFLFEYFSETQRNKGNFPGRFSGRQFSNSRSEMNVSTLELGDSALYLCASSHGQGTYEQYFGPGTRLTVT.

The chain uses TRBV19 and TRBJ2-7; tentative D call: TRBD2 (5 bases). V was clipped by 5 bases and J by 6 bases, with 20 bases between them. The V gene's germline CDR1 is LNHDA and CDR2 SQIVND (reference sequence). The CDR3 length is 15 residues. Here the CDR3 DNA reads TGTGCCAGTAGTTTCCTGAAGACGGGGATCGGCGAGCAGTACTTC. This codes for CASSFLKTGIGEQYF. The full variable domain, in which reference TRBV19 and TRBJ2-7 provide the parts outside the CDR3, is DGGITQSPKYLFRKEGQNVTLSCEQNLNHDAMYWYRQDPGQGLRLIYYSQIVNDFQKGDIAEGYSVSREKKESFPLTVTSAQKNPTAFYLCASSFLKTGIGEQYFGPGTRLTVT.

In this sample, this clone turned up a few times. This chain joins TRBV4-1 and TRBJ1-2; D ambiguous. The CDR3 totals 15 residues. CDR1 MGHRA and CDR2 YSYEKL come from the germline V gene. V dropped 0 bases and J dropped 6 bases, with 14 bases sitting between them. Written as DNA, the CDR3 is TGCGCCAGCAGCCAAGATCCGGCGGGAAGAAATGGCTACACCTTC. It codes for CASSQDPAGRNGYTF.

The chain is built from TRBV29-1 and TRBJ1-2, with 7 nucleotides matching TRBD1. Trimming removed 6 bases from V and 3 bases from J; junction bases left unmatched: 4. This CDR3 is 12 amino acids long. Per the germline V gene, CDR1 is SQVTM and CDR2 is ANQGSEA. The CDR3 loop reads CSVNQGDYGYTF. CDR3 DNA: TGCAGCGTGAACCAGGGGGACTATGGCTACACCTTC.

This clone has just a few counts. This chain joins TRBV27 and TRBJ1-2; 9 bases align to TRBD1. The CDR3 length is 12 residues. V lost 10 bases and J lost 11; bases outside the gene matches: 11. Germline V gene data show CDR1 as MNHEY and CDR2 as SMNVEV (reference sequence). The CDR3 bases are TGTGCCACCTTTGACCGGGACAGGGTTTACACCTTC. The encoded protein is CATFDRDRVYTF.

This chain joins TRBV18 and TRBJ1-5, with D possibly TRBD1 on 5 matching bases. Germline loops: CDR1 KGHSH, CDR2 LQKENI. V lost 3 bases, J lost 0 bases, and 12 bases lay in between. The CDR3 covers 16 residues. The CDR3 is CASSPGRGNSNQPQHF. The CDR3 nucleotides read TGTGCCAGCTCACCGGGCCGGGGGAATAGCAATCAGCCCCAGCATTTT.

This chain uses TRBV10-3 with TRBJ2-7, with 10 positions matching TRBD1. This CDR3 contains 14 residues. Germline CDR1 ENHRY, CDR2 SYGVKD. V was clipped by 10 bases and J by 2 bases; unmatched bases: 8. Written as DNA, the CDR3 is TGTGCCACCGACCGCGGGACAGGGGCCTACGAGCAGTACTTC. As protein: CATDRGTGAYEQYF.

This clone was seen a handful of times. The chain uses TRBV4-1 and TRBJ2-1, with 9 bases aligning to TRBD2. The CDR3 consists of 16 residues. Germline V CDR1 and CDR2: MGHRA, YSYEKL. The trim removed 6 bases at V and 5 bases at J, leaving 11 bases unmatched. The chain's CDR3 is CASRGREREVHNEQFF. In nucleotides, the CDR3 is TGCGCCAGCAGGGGACGGGAGCGGGAGGTACACAATGAGCAGTTCTTC.

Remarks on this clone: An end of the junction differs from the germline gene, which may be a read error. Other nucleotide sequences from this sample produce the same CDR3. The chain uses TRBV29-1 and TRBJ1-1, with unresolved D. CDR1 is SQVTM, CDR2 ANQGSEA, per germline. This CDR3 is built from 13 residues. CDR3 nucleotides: TGCAGCGTTGTGGGCCCTCTGGTGTCTGAAGCCTTCTTT. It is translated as CSVVGPLVSEAFF.

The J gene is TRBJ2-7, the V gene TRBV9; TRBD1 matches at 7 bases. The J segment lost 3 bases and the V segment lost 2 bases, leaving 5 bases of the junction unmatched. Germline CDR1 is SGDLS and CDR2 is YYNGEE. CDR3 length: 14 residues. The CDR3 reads CASSVGQEIYEQYF. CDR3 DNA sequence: TGTGCCAGCAGCGTCGGACAGGAAATCTACGAGCAGTACTTC.

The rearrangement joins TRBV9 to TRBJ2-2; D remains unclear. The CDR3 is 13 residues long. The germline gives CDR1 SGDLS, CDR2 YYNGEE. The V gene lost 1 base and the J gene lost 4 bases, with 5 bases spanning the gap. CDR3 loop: CASSVSLTGELFF. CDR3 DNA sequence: TGTGCCAGCAGCGTAAGCCTCACCGGGGAGCTGTTTTTT.

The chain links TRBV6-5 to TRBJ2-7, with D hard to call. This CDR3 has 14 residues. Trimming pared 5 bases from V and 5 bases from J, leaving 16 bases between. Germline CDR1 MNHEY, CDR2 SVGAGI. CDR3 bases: TGTGCCAGCAGTGCCAGAGGTTCTTCGGACGAGCAGTACTTC. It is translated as CASSARGSSDEQYF.

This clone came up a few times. Written as DNA, the CDR3 is TGTGCCACCGGCCGCGGGACGGGGGAGACCCAGTACTTC. Encoded protein: CATGRGTGETQYF. The rearrangement joins TRBV6-1 to TRBJ2-5; a weak D match, TRBD2 (6 bases). Germline V gene data show CDR1 as MNHNS and CDR2 as SASEGT. V was pared by 10 bases and J by 5 bases, with 17 bases between. This CDR3 region has 13 residues.

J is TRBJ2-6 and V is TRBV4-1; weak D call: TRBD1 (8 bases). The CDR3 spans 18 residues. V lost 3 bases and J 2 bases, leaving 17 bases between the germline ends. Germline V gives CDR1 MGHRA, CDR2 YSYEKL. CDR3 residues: CASSQPQGGTAGANVLTF. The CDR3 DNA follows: TGCGCCAGCAGCCAGCCACAGGGGGGGACGGCTGGGGCCAACGTCCTGACTTTC.

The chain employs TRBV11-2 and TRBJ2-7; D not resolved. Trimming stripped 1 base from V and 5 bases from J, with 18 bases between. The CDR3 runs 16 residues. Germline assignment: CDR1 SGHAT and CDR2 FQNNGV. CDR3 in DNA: TGTGCCAGCAGCTTAGGGAGCGTTCTGGGTGGTCACGAGCAGTACTTC. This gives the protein CASSLGSVLGGHEQYF.